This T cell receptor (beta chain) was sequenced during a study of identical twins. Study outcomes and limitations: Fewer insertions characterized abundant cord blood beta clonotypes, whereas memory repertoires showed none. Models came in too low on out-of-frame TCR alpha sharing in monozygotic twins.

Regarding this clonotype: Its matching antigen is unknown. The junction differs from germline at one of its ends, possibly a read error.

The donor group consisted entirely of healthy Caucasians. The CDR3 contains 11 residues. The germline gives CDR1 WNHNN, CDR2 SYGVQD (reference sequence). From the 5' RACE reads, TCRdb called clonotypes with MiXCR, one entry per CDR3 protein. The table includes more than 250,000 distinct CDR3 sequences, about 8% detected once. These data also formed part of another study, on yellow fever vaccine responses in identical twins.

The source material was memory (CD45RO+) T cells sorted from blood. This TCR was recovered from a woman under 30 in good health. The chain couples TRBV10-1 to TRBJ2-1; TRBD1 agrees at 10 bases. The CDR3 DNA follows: TGCGCCAGCTCACCCGGGACAGGGGTTCGCTTC. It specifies CASSPGTGVRF.